A single sample gave rise to the 3 T cell receptor beta chains below, sequenced in a study of blood T cell repertoires in COVID-19. The method was immunoSEQ multiplex PCR; TCRdb's version includes in-frame clones alone and lacks a portion of them. In the table there are about 100,000 clones, approximately 90% of which are singletons. The specimen was peripheral blood. These receptors originate from a man aged 55-75 years with acute or convalescent COVID-19.

This chain uses TRBV19 with TRBJ1-1; 7 nucleotides align to TRBD1. Germline assignment: CDR1 LNHDA and CDR2 SQIVND (reference sequence). V lost 6 bases, J lost 1 base, and 5 bases stayed unmatched. This CDR3 has 14 residues. CDR3 loop: CASSNRGANTEAFF. DNA of the CDR3: TGTGCCAGTAGCAACAGGGGTGCGAACACTGAAGCTTTCTTT.

This chain joins TRBV9 and TRBJ1-3; a possible D gene is TRBD1 (6 bases). This CDR3 is built from 15 residues. V lost 4 bases, J lost 1 base, and 12 bases lay in between. Germline CDR1 is SGDLS and CDR2 is YYNGEE. The DNA for the CDR3 is TGTGCCAGCAGCCTCACTCAGGGGTCTGGAAACACCATATATTTT. Translating it yields CASSLTQGSGNTIYF.

The chain uses TRBV5-5 and TRBJ1-2; D ambiguous. Looked up from germline, CDR1 is SGHKS and CDR2 is YYEKEE (reference sequence). The CDR3 contains 14 residues. V was clipped by 4 bases and J by 2 bases, with 12 bases between them. The CDR3 coding sequence is TGTGCCAGCAGCCCAACGGCGGAAAACTATGGCTACACCTTC. Amino acid sequence: CASSPTAENYGYTF.